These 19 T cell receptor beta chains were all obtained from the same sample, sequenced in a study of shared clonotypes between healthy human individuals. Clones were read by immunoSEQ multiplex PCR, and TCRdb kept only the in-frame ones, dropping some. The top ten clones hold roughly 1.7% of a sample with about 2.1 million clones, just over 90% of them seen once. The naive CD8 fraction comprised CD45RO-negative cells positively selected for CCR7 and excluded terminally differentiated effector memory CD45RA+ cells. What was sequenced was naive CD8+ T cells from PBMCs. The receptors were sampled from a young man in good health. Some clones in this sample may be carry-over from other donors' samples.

The chain's CDR3 is CASSPGWSLQSPLHF. Here the CDR3 DNA reads TGCGCCAGCAGTCCAGGGTGGAGCCTCCAATCACCCCTCCACTTT. The J gene is TRBJ1-6, the V gene TRBV4-3; a possible D gene is TRBD1 (5 bases). V was trimmed by 6 bases and J by 10 bases, leaving 19 bases between them. The CDR3 is 15 amino acids. The germline V gene has CDR1 LGHNA and CDR2 YSLEER.

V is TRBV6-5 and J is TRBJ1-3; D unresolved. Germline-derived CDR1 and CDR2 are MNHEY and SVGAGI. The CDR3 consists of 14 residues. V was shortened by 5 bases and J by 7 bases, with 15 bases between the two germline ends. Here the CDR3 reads CASSNPKTENTIYF. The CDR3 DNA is TGTGCCAGCAGTAATCCTAAGACTGAGAACACCATATATTTT.

CDR3 bases: TGTGCCAGCAGCAATGACATCAACCCAACCGGGGAGCTGTTTTTT. Translation: CASSNDINPTGELFF. J is TRBJ2-2 and V is TRBV7-9, with D hard to call. Looked up from germline, CDR1 is SEHNR and CDR2 is FQNEAQ (reference sequence). V was trimmed by 5 bases and J by 5 bases, leaving 15 bases between them. The length of the CDR3 is 15 residues.

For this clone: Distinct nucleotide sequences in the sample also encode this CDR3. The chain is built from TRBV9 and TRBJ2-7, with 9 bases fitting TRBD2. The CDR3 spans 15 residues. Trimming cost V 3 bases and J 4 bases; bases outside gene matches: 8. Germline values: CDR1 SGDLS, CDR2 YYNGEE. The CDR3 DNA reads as TGTGCCAGCAGCGGTGGTACTAGCGGGCCTTACGAGCAGTACTTC. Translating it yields CASSGGTSGPYEQYF.

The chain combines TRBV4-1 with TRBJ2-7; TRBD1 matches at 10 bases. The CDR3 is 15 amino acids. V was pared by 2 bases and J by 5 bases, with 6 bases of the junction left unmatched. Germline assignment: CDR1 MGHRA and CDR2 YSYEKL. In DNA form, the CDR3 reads TGCGCCAGCAGCCAACAACCTGGGACAGGGGACGAGCAGTACTTC. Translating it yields CASSQQPGTGDEQYF.

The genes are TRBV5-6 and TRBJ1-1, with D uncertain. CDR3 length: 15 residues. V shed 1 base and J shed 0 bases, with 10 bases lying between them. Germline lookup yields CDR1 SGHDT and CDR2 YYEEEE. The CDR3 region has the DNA TGTGCCAGCAGCTTGCTAGGGTACATGAACACTGAAGCTTTCTTT. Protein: CASSLLGYMNTEAFF.

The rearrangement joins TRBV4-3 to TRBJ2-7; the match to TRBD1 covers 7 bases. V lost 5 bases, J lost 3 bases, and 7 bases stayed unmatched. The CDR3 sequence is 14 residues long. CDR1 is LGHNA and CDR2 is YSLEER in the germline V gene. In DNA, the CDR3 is TGCGCCAGCAGCGGTCACAGGGGATTCTACGAGCAGTACTTC. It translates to CASSGHRGFYEQYF.

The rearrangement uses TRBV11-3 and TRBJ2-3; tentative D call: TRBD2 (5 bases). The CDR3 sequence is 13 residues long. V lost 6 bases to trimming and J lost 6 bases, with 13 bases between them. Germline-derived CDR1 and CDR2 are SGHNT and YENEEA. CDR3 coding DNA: TGTGCCAGCAGTTCGACCGGAGGTGATACGCAGTATTTT. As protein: CASSSTGGDTQYF.

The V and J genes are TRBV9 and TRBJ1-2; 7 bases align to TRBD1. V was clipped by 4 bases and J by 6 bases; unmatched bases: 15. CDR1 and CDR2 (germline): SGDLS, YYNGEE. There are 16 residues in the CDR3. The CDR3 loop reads CASSQNPATGFNGYTF. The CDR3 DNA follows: TGTGCCAGCAGCCAAAATCCAGCGACAGGGTTTAATGGCTACACCTTC.

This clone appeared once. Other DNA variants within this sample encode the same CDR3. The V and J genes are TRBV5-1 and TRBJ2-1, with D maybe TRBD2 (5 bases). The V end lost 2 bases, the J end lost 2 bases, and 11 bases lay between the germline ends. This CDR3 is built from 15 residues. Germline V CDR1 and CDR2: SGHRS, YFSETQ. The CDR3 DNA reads TGCGCCAGCAGCTTAGCGGCGAACCCCTACAATGAGCAGTTCTTC. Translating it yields CASSLAANPYNEQFF. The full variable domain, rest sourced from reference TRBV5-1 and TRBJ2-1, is KAGVTQTPRYLIKTRGQQVTLSCSPISGHRSVSWYQQTPGQGLQFLFEYFSETQRNKGNFPGRFSGRQFSNSRSEMNVSTLELGDSALYLCASSLAANPYNEQFFGPGTRLTVL.

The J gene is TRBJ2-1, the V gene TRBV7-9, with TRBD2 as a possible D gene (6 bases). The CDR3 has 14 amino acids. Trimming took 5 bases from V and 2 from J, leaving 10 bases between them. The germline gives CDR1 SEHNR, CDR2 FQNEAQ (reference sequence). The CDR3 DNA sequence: TGTGCCAGCAGCACGGGGGTAACCTACAATGAGCAGTTCTTC. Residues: CASSTGVTYNEQFF.

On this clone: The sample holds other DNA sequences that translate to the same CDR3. Here the CDR3 reads CASRGGPTYEQYF. The CDR3 region has the DNA TGTGCCAGCCGAGGGGGGCCGACCTACGAGCAGTACTTC. The rearrangement links TRBV6-5 to TRBJ2-7; possibly TRBD1 or TRBD2 for D (6 bases each). The CDR3 totals 13 residues. Germline V CDR1 and CDR2: MNHEY, SVGAGI. The V end was cut by 8 bases, the J end by 2 bases, with 13 bases between.

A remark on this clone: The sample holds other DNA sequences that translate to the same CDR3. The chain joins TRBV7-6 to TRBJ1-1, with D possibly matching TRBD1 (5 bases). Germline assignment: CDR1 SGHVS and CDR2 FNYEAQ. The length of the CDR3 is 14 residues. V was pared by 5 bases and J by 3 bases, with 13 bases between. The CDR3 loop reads CASSPGGGHTEAFF. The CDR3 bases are TGTGCCAGCAGCCCCGGGGGAGGCCACACTGAAGCTTTCTTT.

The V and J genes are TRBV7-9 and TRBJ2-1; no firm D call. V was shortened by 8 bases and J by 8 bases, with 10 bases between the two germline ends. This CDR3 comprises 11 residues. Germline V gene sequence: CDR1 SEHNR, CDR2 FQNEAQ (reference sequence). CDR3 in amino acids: CASAPGDEQFF. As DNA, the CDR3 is TGTGCCAGCGCCCCCGGAGATGAGCAGTTCTTC.

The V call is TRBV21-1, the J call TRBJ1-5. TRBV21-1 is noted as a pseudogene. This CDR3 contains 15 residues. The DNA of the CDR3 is TGTGCCAGGTGGCCGGGGGCAGAGAGCAATCAGCCCCAGCATTTT. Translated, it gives CARWPGAESNQPQHF.

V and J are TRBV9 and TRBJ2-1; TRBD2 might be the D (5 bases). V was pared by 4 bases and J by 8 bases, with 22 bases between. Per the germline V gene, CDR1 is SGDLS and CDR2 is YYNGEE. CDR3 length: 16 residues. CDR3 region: CASSSLEGAYVYEQFF. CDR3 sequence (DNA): TGTGCCAGCAGCTCTCTTGAGGGAGCCTACGTCTATGAGCAGTTCTTC.

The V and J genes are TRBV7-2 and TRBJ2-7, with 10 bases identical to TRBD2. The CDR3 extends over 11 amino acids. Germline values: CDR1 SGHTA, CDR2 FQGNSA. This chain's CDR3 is CATSGVYEQYF. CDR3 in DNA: TGTGCTACTAGCGGGGTCTACGAGCAGTACTTC.

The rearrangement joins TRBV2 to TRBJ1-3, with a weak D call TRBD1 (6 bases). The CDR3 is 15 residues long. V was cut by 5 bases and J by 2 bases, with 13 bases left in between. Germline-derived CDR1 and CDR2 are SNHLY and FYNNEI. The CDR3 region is CASSPQGGAGNTIYF. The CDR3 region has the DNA TGTGCCAGCAGTCCACAGGGAGGCGCTGGAAACACCATATATTTT. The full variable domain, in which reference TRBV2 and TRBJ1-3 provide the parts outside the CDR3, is EPEVTQTPSHQVTQMGQEVILRCVPISNHLYFYWYRQILGQKVEFLVSFYNNEISEKSEIFDDQFSVERPDGSNFTLKIRSTKLEDSAMYFCASSPQGGAGNTIYFGEGSWLTVV.

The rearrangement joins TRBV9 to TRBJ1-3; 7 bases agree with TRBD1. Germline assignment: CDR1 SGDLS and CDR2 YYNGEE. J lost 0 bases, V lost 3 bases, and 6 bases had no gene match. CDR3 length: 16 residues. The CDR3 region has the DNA TGTGCCAGCAGCGGCAGGGACAGCCACTCTGGAAACACCATATATTTT. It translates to CASSGRDSHSGNTIYF.